The clone carrying this T cell receptor beta chain was observed many times. Its antigen is still unknown. The sample belongs to a study of T-cell memory formation after mild COVID-19. Findings and limits, study-wide: Day 37-peaking second-wave clones had unconfirmed SARS-CoV-2 specificity. Contracting CD4+ clones sat mainly in CM and EM; CD8+ in EMRA. Clones contracting day 15 to 85 were balanced CD4/CD8; later expanders leaned CD4+.

Losses at the gene ends were 5 bases for V and 2 bases for J; bases not matched to a gene: 7. This CDR3 has 15 amino acids. In germline, CDR1 is SEHNR, CDR2 FQNEAQ (reference sequence). TCRdb fed the 5' RACE reads into MiXCR, producing one record per CDR3 protein. The repertoire has 45,000 or so distinct CDR3 sequences, less than 8% of them found once; the top ten carry 0.79%. Input material: PBMCs or a T cell subset sorted from them (not recorded which). This receptor was identified in an adult who had mild COVID-19 (a few samples of this study predate the infection). Cell type and time point are not known. The V gene is TRBV7-9, the J gene TRBJ2-3, with 7 nucleotides matching TRBD2. CDR3 sequence: CASSAAGTTTDTQYF. The CDR3 DNA reads TGTGCCAGCAGCGCAGCGGGAACCACCACAGATACGCAGTATTTT. Full variable domain (missing parts from reference TRBV7-9 and TRBJ2-3): DTGVSQNPRHKITKRGQNVTFRCDPISEHNRLYWYRQTLGQGPEFLTYFQNEAQLEKSRLLSDRFSAERPKGSFSTLEIQRTEQGDSAMYLCASSAAGTTTDTQYFGPGTRLTVL.